This T cell receptor (beta chain) was recovered during a study of blood T cells in healthy people across ages (dated by TCRdb to between 2014 and 2016). Study-wide context: In model experiments, roughly one uniquely barcoded TCR beta cDNA molecule per two T cells was captured by template switching. Donors of different ages were randomly distributed across sequencing lanes to avoid experimental bias. Using deep sequencing normalized with unique cDNA molecular identifiers, the study measured how TCR beta repertoire diversity changes with age. Two additional independent replicas of 1 million unique cDNA reads from the same blood draw were analyzed for two donors (one aged 18 to 29 and one aged 80 or older). The donors were split into four age groups: young (average around 15 years), middle-aged (roughly 40), aged (roughly 60) and long-lived (over 75).

The receptor library was made with 5' RACE. These reads were obtained on an Illumina HiSeq 2500. The second PCR ran for roughly 7 to 12 cycles and used a J-beta primer mix along with a sample-barcoded 5' primer. A template-switch 5' adaptor carrying 12 random nucleotides introduced a unique molecular identifier onto each TCR beta cDNA molecule. Each sample yielded at least 2.5 million CDR3-containing paired-end reads. First-strand cDNA was synthesized from all RNA with the Mint cDNA synthesis kit, primed by a TRBC-specific oligonucleotide. After uracil-DNA glycosylase treatment, a first 18-cycle PCR used universal primers M1SS and BC2_uni_R on all cDNA. From the authors' description of their analysis: For normalization, 1 million high-quality reads, each with a distinct molecular identifier, were randomly selected from each sample. Instead of being binned into consensus sequences, reads that shared molecular identifiers were thrown out. CDR3 identification, clonotype clustering and error correction used MiTCR with a Q25 quality threshold and the strictest error-elimination algorithm. A nonparametric unseen species model with Euler transformation was used to estimate lower-bound total TCR beta diversity. In-frame beta chains were kept once TCRdb had trimmed the public reads at Q25 with fastp and called clones with MiXCR. When rows share a CDR3 protein, they turn into one entry using the most common DNA and genes. The V and J calls come from TCRdb's annotation, not from the publication. Present in this sample are fewer than 1,000,000 distinct CDR3 sequences, about half of which were seen just once. Approximately 18% of the sample goes to the ten largest clones.

Study-level results and caveats: Conclusive comparison of naive and antigen-experienced compartments was prevented by the profiling of bulk unsorted PBMCs. Observed TCR beta diversity per million T cells fell roughly linearly with age, and a significant reduction was already apparent by age about 38. Estimates of total diversity based on one million sequenced T cells were regarded as lower bounds and as underestimates. A strong correlation was found between observed TCR beta diversity and the percentage of naive T cells measured by flow cytometry. Because donor CMV infection status was unknown, age-related changes in expanded clonotypes were potentially confounded. Compared with the aged group, more naive CD4+ T cells, fewer expanded clones and increased TCR diversity were shown by the long-lived group, suggesting age selection.

Systemically healthy Caucasian individuals from Russia, about 38 in total and aged about 6 to 100 years, were included as donors. Roughly 9.5 milliliters of peripheral blood were drawn from each donor into EDTA-treated Vacutainer tubes. PBMCs were isolated by Ficoll-Paque density-gradient centrifugation, with at least 6.5 million obtained per sample. Total RNA, at least 6 micrograms per sample, was extracted from PBMCs with Trizol reagent. For every donor, flow cytometry on a PBMC aliquot measured the percentage of naive CD45RAhigh/CD27high T cells. This clonotype came up a few times. Its antigen has not been determined. Base qualities are missing; no much larger clone stands one base away. The CDR3 runs 15 amino acids, cysteine and phenylalanine included. The only DNA kept is the CDR3, 45 bases in frame from the first base. CDR1 and CDR2 were assigned from the germline V gene as MDHEN and SYDVKM.

Sample: blood. The sequence was collected from a man older than 75 in good health. The chain employs TRBV28 and TRBJ2-5; 11 junctional bases match TRBD1. The last part of the DNA fits TRBJ2-7 better; the J call may be wrong. The nucleotides are TGTGCCAGCAGTTCACGGACAGGGGGCAGCGACGAGCAGTACTTC. Its translation is CASSSRTGGSDEQYF.